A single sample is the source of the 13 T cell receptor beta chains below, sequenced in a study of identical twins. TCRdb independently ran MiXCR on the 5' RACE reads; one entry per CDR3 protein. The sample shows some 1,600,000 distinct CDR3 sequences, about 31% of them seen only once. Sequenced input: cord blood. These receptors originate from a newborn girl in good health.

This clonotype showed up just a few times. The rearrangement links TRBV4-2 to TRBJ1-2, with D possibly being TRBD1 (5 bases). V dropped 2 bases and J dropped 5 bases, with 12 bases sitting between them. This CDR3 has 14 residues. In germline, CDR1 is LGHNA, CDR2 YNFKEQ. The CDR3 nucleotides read TGTGCCAGCAGCCAAAGACAGAGCCAATATGGCTACACCTTC. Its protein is CASSQRQSQYGYTF.

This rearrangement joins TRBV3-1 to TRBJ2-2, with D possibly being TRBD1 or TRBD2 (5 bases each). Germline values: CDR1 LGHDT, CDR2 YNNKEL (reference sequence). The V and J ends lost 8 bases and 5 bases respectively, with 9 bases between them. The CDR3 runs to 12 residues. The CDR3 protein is CASLGPTGELFF. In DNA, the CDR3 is TGTGCCAGCCTGGGACCGACCGGGGAGCTGTTTTTT.

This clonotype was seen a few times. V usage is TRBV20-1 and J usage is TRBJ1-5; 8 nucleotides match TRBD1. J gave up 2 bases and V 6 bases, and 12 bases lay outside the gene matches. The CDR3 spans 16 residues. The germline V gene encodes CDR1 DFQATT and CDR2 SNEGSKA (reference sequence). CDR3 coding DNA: TGCAGTGCCCAGACCCCCAGGGGGCTACGCAATCAGCCCCAGCATTTT. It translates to CSAQTPRGLRNQPQHF.

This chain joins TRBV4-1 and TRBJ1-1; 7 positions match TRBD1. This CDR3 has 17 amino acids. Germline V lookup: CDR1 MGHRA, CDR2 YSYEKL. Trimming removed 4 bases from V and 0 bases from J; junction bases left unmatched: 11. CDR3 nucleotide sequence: TGCGCCAGCAGCCTGAGTACAGGGGTGCCTATGAACACTGAAGCTTTCTTT. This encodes CASSLSTGVPMNTEAFF.

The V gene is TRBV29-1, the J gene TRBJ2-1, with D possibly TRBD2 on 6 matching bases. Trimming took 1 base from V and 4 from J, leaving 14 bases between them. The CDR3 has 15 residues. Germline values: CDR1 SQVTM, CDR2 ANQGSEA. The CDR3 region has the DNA TGCAGCGTTGAAGGGAGCGGTAGCGGTTACAATGAGCAGTTCTTC. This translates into CSVEGSGSGYNEQFF.

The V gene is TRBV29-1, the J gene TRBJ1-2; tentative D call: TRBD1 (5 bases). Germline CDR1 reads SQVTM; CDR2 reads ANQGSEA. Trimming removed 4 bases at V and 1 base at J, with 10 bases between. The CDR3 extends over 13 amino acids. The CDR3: CSVGTQGNYGYTF. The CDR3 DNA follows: TGCAGCGTTGGCACCCAGGGTAACTATGGCTACACCTTC.

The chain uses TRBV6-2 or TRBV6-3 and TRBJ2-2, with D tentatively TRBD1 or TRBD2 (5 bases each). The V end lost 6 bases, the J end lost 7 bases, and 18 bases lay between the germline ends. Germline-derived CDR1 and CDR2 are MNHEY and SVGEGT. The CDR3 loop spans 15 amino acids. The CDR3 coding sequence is TGTGCCAGCAGAGGGGCCTTCGGAGGAGTCGGGGAGCTGTTTTTT. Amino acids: CASRGAFGGVGELFF.

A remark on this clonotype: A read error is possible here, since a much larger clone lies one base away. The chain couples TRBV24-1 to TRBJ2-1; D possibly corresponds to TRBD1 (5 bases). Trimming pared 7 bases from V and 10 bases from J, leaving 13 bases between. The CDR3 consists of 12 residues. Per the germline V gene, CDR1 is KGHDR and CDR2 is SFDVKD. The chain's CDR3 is CATRDNAYEQFF. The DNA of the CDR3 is TGTGCCACCAGGGACAATGCCTACGAGCAGTTCTTC.

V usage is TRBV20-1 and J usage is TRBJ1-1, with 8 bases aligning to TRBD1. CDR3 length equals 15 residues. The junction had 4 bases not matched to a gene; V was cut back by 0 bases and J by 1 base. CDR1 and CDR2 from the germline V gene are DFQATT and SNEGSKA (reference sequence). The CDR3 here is CSARDAGTGNTEAFF. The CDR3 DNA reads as TGCAGTGCTAGAGATGCCGGGACAGGGAACACTGAAGCTTTCTTT.

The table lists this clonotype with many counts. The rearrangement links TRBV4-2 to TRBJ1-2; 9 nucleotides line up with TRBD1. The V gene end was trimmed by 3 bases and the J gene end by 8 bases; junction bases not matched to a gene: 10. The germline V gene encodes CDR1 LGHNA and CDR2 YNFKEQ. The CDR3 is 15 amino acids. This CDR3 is CASSHLLGQGEGYTF. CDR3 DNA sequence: TGTGCCAGCAGCCATTTACTGGGACAGGGTGAAGGCTACACCTTC.

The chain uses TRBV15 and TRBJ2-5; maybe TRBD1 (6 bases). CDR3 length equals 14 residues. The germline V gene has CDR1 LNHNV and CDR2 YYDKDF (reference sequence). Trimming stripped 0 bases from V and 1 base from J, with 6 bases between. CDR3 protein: CATSREGGQETQYF. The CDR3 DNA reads TGTGCCACCAGCAGAGAAGGGGGCCAAGAGACCCAGTACTTC.

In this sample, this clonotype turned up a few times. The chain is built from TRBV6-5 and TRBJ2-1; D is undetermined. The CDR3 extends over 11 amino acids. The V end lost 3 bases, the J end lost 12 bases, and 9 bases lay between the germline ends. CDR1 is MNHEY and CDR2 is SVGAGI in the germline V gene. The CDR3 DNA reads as TGTGCCAGCAGTTATTGCCGAACGCAGTTCTTC. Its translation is CASSYCRTQFF.

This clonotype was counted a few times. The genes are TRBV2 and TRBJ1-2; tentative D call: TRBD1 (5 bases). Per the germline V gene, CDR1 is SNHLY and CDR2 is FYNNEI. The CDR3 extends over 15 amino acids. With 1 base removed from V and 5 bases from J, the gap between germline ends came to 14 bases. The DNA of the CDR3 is TGTGCCAGCAGTGAAGAGCAGGGCGGTTCTTATGGCTACACCTTC. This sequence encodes CASSEEQGGSYGYTF.